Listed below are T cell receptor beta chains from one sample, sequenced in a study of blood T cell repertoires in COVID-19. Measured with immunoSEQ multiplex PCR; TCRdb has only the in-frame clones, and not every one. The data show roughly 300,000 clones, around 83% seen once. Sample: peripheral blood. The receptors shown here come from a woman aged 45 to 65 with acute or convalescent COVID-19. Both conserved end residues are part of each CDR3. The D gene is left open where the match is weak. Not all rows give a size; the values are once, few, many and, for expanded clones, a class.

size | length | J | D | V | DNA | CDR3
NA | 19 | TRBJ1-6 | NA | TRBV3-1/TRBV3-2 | TGTGCCAGCAGCCAAGGTCTCCAACTCCGAAGCTCCTATAATTCACCCCTCCACTTT | CASSQGLQLRSSYNSPLHF
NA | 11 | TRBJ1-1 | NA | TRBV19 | TGTGCCACCAACAGGAACACTGAAGCTTTCTTT | CATNRNTEAFF
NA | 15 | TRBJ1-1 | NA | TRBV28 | TGTGCCAGCAGTTTACCGGGATGGGTAAACACTGAAGCTTTCTTT | CASSLPGWVNTEAFF
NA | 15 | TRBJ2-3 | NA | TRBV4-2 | TGTGCCAGCAGCCAAGAAGGAGTGTCGGGAGATACGCAGTATTTT | CASSQEGVSGDTQYF
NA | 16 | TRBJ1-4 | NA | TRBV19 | TGTGCCAGTACCTCCCCCTGGCGAGGGGGGGGTGAAAAACTGTTTTTT | CASTSPWRGGGEKLFF
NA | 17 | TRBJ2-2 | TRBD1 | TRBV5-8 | TGTGCCAGCAGCGTCACCTTGACAGGGGACGGATCCGGGGAGCTGTTTTTT | CASSVTLTGDGSGELFF
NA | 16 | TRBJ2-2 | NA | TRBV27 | TGTGCCAGCAGTTTAAACGGGAGATCGGGCACCGGGGAGCTGTTTTTT | CASSLNGRSGTGELFF
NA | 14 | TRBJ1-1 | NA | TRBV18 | TGTGCCAGCTCAGAGGCCTCGACGAACACTGAAGCTTTCTTT | CASSEASTNTEAFF
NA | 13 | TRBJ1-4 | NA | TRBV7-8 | TGTGCCAGCAGGGGGGGTTCAATCGAAAAACTGTTTTTT | CASRGGSIEKLFF
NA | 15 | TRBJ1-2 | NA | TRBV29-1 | TGCAGCGTTTCGGTCTCGGCGGACATTTCCTATGGCTACACCTTC | CSVSVSADISYGYTF
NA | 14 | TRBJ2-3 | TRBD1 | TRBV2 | TGTGCCAGCAGCACGGGACAGTCCACAGATACGCAGTATTTT | CASSTGQSTDTQYF
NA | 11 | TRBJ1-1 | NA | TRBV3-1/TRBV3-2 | TGTGCCAGCAGCCAACGGGGTGAAGCTTTCTTT | CASSQRGEAFF
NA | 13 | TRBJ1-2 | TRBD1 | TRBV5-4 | TGTGCCAGCAGCGCCGGGACAGGGATTGGCTACACCTTC | CASSAGTGIGYTF
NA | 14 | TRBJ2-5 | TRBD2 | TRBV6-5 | TGTGCCAGCAGCCCCGGGACTAGCGTTGAGACCCAGTACTTC | CASSPGTSVETQYF
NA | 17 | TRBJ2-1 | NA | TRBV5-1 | TGCGCCAGCAGCTTGGGGGTCAATAGCGGAGAAAACAATGAGCAGTTCTTC | CASSLGVNSGENNEQFF
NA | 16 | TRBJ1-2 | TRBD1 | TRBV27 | TGTGCCAGCAGTTTTGGGGGACAGGGGGCTAACTATGGCTACACCTTC | CASSFGGQGANYGYTF
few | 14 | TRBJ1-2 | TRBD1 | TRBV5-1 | TGCGCCAGCAGCCCCGAAGGACAGGGGGATGGCTACACCTTC | CASSPEGQGDGYTF
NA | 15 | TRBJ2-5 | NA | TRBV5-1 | TGCGCCAGCACCTGGGAGGGGGGGGTCCAAGAGACCCAGTACTTC | CASTWEGGVQETQYF
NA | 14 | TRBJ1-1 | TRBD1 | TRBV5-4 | TGTGCCAGCAGCACACAGGGGCTTAACACTGAAGCTTTCTTT | CASSTQGLNTEAFF
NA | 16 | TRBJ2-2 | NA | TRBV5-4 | TGTGCCAGCAGCTTGGGTGTTGGCCAGAACACCGGGGAGCTGTTTTTT | CASSLGVGQNTGELFF
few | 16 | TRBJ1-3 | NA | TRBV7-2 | TGTGCCAGCAGCTTAGAAGGACAACTCTCTGGAAACACCATATATTTT | CASSLEGQLSGNTIYF
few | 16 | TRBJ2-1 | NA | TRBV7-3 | TGTGCCAGCAGCTTAGGACCGGGGAACCCCTACAATGAGCAGTTCTTC | CASSLGPGNPYNEQFF
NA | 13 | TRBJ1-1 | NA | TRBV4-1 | TGCGCCAGCAGCCAAGTCCGAGGAACTGAAGCTTTCTTT | CASSQVRGTEAFF
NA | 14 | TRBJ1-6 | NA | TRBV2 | TGTGCCAGCAGTGCTCAGACAGTTAATTCACCCCTCCACTTT | CASSAQTVNSPLHF
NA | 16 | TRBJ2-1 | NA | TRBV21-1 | TGTGCCAGCAGCAAAGGTAGGGGCGGGAGGCTTAGAGAGCAGTTCTTC | CASSKGRGGRLREQFF
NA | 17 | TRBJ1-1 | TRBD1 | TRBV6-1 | TGTGCCAGCAGTGAAAGTGAGGACAGGGCCCGGAACACTGAAGCTTTCTTT | CASSESEDRARNTEAFF
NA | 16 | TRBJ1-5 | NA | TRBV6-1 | TGTGCCAGCAGTGAAGTTGGAGGAGCGGGTAGCCAGCCCCAGCATTTT | CASSEVGGAGSQPQHF
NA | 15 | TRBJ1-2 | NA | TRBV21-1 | TGTGCCAGCAGCAAAGACAGGGGGCAGGCTGATGGCTACACCTTC | CASSKDRGQADGYTF
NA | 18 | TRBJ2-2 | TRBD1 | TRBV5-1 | TGCGCCAGCAGCTTTATAGCTTCTGACAGGGCCTACACCGGGGAGCTGTTTTTT | CASSFIASDRAYTGELFF
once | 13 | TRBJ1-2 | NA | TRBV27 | TGTGCCAGCAGTTTAAACAGTCTCTATGGCTACACCTTC | CASSLNSLYGYTF
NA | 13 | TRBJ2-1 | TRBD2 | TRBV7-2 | TGTGGGTCGAGCGGGAGTCGTGACAATGAGCAGTTCTTC | CGSSGSRDNEQFF
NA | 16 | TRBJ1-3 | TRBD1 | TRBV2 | TGTGCCAGCAGCACAGGGGGGTTTGTTTCTGGAAACACCATATATTTT | CASSTGGFVSGNTIYF
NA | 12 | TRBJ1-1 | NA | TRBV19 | TGTGCCAGTAGTGTTCCAGGGGCTGGAGCTTTCTTT | CASSVPGAGAFF
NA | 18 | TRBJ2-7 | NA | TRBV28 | TGTGCCAGCAGAGAGACAGGGACGACAACCCCGGAGGGCTACGAGCAGTACTTC | CASRETGTTTPEGYEQYF
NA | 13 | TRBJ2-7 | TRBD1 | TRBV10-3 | TGTGCCATCAGTGACGGGACAGCGTACGAGCAGTACTTC | CAISDGTAYEQYF
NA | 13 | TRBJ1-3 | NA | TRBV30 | TGTGCCTGGAACGGGGTCGGGGGAAACACCATATATTTT | CAWNGVGGNTIYF
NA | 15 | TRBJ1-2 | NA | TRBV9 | TGTGCCAGCAGCGTAGAGGCAGGGGTCCTCTATGGCTACACCTTC | CASSVEAGVLYGYTF
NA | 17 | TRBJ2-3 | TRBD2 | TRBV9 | TGTGCCAGCAGCGTAGTAGGGCGGGGGGGACGCACAGATACGCAGTATTTT | CASSVVGRGGRTDTQYF
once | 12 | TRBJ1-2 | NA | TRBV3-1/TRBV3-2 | TGTGCCAGCAGCCAAGGAGACTTTGGCTACACCTTC | CASSQGDFGYTF
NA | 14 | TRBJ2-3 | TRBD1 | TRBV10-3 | TGTGCCATGGGGGACAGGGAGAGGTCAGATACGCAGTATTTT | CAMGDRERSDTQYF
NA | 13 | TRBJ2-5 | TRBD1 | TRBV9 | TGTGCCAGTAACCGGGACAGACAAGAGACCCAGTACTTC | CASNRDRQETQYF
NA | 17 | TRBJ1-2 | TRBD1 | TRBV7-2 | TGTGCCAGCAGCCTACCGGGACAGGGGGTCAGAGGGGGTGGCTACACCTTC | CASSLPGQGVRGGGYTF
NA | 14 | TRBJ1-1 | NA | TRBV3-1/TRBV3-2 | TGTGCCAGCAGCCAAGAGGCATCGAACACTGAAGCTTTCTTT | CASSQEASNTEAFF
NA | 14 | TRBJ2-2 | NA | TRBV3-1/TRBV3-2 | TGTGCCAGCAGCCCGCCCAGTTGGACCGGGGAGCTGTTTTTT | CASSPPSWTGELFF
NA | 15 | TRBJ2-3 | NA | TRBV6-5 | TGTGCCAGCAGTTTTAGCGGCGCCCTCACAGATACGCAGTATTTT | CASSFSGALTDTQYF
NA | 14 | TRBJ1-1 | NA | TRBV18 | TGTGCCAGCTCAACCGAGGTTAGATCCACTGAAGCTTTCTTT | CASSTEVRSTEAFF
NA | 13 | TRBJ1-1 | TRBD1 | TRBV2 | TGTGCCAGCAGTGTCGGACAGGGGTTGTCTGCTTTCTTT | CASSVGQGLSAFF
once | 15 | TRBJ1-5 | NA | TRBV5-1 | TGCGCCAGCAGCCCTAATCGGGGGGGAGATCAGCCCCAGCATTTT | CASSPNRGGDQPQHF
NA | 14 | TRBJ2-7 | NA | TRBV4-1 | TGCGCCAGCAGCCAATACTCCGGGGGAGACGAGCAGTACTTC | CASSQYSGGDEQYF
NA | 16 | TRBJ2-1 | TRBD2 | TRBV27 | TGTGCCAGCAGCCCCGGGCGGGCTAGCGGCTACAATGAGCAGTTCTTC | CASSPGRASGYNEQFF
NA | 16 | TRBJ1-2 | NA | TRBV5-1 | TGCGCCAGCAGCCCGGGACTGACCGGTCTTCACTATGGCTACACCTTC | CASSPGLTGLHYGYTF
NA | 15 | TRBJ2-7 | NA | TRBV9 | TGTGCCAGCAGCGTATCCCCTGACAGTACCTACGAGCAGTACTTC | CASSVSPDSTYEQYF
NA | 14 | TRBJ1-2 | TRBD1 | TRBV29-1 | TGCAGCGTTGGGCCCGGGACAGATACCTATGGCTACACCTTC | CSVGPGTDTYGYTF
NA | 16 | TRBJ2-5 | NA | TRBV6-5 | TGTGCCAGCAGTTACGATGGCGGGAGTAGGGGGGAGACCCAGTACTTC | CASSYDGGSRGETQYF
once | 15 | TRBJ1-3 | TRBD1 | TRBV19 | TGTGCCAGTAGCCCTTCTCAGGGGGCTGGAAACACCATATATTTT | CASSPSQGAGNTIYF